These T cell receptor beta chains were read from a single sample in a study of blood T cell repertoires in COVID-19. The protocol was immunoSEQ multiplex PCR, while the TCRdb copy is restricted to in-frame clones and leaves out a portion. This sample has around 26,000 clones, with 70% to 90% found just once. Sequencing was carried out using peripheral blood. The receptors derive from a human donor with active COVID-19. The donor label of this sample is uncertain. The conserved cysteine and the conserved F or W are not part of the CDR3 here.

cdr3_length	v_call	j_call	cdr3_aa
11	TRBV19	TRBJ2-3	ASRATSTDTQY
13	TRBV7-8	TRBJ2-7	ASSLTSGTAYEQY
13	TRBV6-5	TRBJ2-2	ASSYSLTNTGELF
14	TRBV11-2	TRBJ2-7	ASSLFWTSGAEEQY
11	TRBV19	TRBJ2-7	ASSIQGSYEQY
12	TRBV7-7	TRBJ2-1	ASSLGGSYNEQF
15	TRBV18	TRBJ1-3	ASSPKTGSDSGNTIY
13	TRBV7-2	TRBJ1-5	ASSRDRPGSQPQH
11	TRBV5-1	TRBJ1-6	ASSYGPGSPLH
13	TRBV10-3	TRBJ1-5	AISSQGAAHQPQH
11	TRBV18	TRBJ1-2	ASSPLSLDGYT
15	TRBV28	TRBJ1-5	ASRDGQGARSNQPQH
15	TRBV3-1/TRBV3-2	TRBJ1-4	ASSPPGRQGRNEKLF
13	TRBV4-1	TRBJ1-1	ASSHRGLVNTEAF
12	TRBV7-9	TRBJ2-5	ASSETAHQETQY
10	TRBV11-3	TRBJ1-6	ASSSNGSPLH
10	TRBV3-1/TRBV3-2	TRBJ2-7	ASSQARYEQY
14	TRBV28	TRBJ1-3	ASSQSEAHSGNTIY
13	TRBV3-1/TRBV3-2	TRBJ2-2	ASSQEGQGSGELF
12	TRBV6-4	TRBJ2-3	ASSDGGSSDTQY
13	TRBV5-5	TRBJ2-3	ASSRGTGGLNTQY
14	TRBV5-4	TRBJ1-6	ASSLSFTGGNSPLH
12	TRBV27	TRBJ2-7	ASSATGLPYEQY
12	TRBV5-1	TRBJ2-5	ASSLDPGESAQY
16	TRBV4-1	TRBJ1-1	ASSLTLGTGGLNTEAF
12	TRBV13	TRBJ2-7	ASSSRDRAYEQY